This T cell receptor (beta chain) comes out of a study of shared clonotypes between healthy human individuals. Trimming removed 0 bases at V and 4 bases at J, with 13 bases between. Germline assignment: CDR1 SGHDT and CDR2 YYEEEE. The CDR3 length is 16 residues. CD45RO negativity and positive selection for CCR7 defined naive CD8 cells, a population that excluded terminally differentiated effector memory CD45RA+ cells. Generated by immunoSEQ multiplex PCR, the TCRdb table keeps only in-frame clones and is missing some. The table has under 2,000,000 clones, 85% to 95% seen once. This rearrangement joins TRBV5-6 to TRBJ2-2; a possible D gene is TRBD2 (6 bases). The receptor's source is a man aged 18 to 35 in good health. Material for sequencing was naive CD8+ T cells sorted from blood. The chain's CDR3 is CASSLATGEITGELFF. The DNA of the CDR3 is TGTGCCAGCAGCTTGGCCACGGGAGAAATCACCGGGGAGCTGTTTTTT.